These T cell receptor beta chains were read from a single sample in a study of Graves' ophthalmopathy and Graves' hyperthyroidism. TCRdb processed the multiplex PCR reads anew with MiXCR; each CDR3 protein has one entry. The table lists hundreds of thousands of distinct CDR3 sequences, around 21% of them singletons. The sequencing input was peripheral blood. These receptors all come from a woman between 18 and 29 years old with stable Graves' hyperthyroidism. CDR3s include the opening cysteine and the closing phenylalanine or tryptophan. D genes are given only for firm matches. Where a row states a size, it is once, few, many or the class of an expanded clone; other rows omit it.

v_gene	d_gene	len	abundance	j_gene	CDR3nt	CDR3aa
TRBV27	.	14	many	TRBJ2-5	TGTGCCAGCAGTCCATGGAGGGCCCCAGAGACCCAGTACTTC	CASSPWRAPETQYF
TRBV29-1	TRBD2	13	many	TRBJ2-2	TGCAGCGTAGGCCGGGGAGGGGCCGGGGAGCTGTTTTTT	CSVGRGGAGELFF
TRBV20-1	.	16	many	TRBJ1-5	TGCAGTGCTAGAGATCCCCGCGTTCACCCAACAGGGCCCCAGCATTTT	CSARDPRVHPTGPQHF
TRBV13	TRBD2	16	many	TRBJ2-7	TGTGCCAGCAGCTTAGTAGGGACTAGCGGAAACTACGAGCAGTACTTC	CASSLVGTSGNYEQYF
TRBV5-1	TRBD1	15	few	TRBJ1-1	TGCGCCAGCAGCCTGGGACAGGGGGTGAACACTGAAGCTTTCTTT	CASSLGQGVNTEAFF
TRBV27	TRBD2	19	many	TRBJ2-2	TGTGCCAGCAGTTCAACAGGGACTAGCGGGAGTACGAACACCGGGGAGCTGTTTTTT	CASSSTGTSGSTNTGELFF
TRBV20-1	.	12	few	TRBJ1-5	TGCAGTGCAAGGGCTACAGGACAGCCCCAGCATTTT	CSARATGQPQHF
TRBV25-1	.	16	many	TRBJ2-6	TGTGCCAGCAGTGAAACCCAAGACTCTGGGGCCAACGTCCTGACTTTC	CASSETQDSGANVLTF
TRBV28	.	15	many	TRBJ1-2	TGTGCCAGCAGTTTATACCCACAGGGAAGCCATGGCTACACCTTC	CASSLYPQGSHGYTF
TRBV7-3	TRBD1	14	many	TRBJ1-1	TGTGCCAGCAGCCCCGGGACAGGGGGTAAGGAAGCTTTCTTT	CASSPGTGGKEAFF
TRBV20-1	.	16	many	TRBJ2-4	TGCAGTGCTACAGACCAGGGAGGCTTTTGGGGAAACATTCAGTACTTC	CSATDQGGFWGNIQYF
TRBV3-1	TRBD2	16	many	TRBJ2-7	TGTGCCAGCAGCCAAGTCCGCGCTAGCGGGAGTTACGAGCAGTACTTC	CASSQVRASGSYEQYF
TRBV6-5	.	13	many	TRBJ2-7	TGTGCCAGCAGTTACTCCCGGGGGACCGAGCAGTACTTC	CASSYSRGTEQYF
TRBV6-1	TRBD1	15	many	TRBJ1-5	TGTGCCAGCAGGCCGACAGGGAGAGTGGATCAGCCCCAGCATTTT	CASRPTGRVDQPQHF
TRBV15	TRBD1	15	many	TRBJ1-1	TGTGCCACCAGAAGGGGCAGGGGGCGCATCACTGAAGCTTTCTTT	CATRRGRGRITEAFF
TRBV19	TRBD1	14	.	TRBJ2-7	TGTGCCAGTAGTATAGGGACAGGGGACTACGAGCAGTACTTC	CASSIGTGDYEQYF
TRBV11-2	TRBD1	16	.	TRBJ2-7	TGTGCCAGCAGCAGCCCCGGGACAGCCTTATCCTACGAGCAGTACTTC	CASSSPGTALSYEQYF
TRBV3-1	.	12	many	TRBJ1-1	TGTGCCAGCAGCCAATCCACCACTGAAGCTTTCTTT	CASSQSTTEAFF
TRBV28	.	13	many	TRBJ2-7	TGTGCCAGCAGTTTCGGAGGTAGCTCCGAGCAGTACTTC	CASSFGGSSEQYF
TRBV5-5	.	15	.	TRBJ1-5	TGTGCCAGCAGCTTGGCGCCGGGGGCGAATCAGCCCCAGCATTTT	CASSLAPGANQPQHF
TRBV4-3	.	13	many	TRBJ2-5	TGCGCCGGCAGCCCAGGGTACCAAGAGACCCAGTACTTC	CAGSPGYQETQYF
TRBV3-1	.	15	many	TRBJ2-5	TGTGCCAGCAGCCAATTCGCAACGGAACAAGAGACCCAGTACTTC	CASSQFATEQETQYF
TRBV6-5	.	15	many	TRBJ1-6	TGTGCCAGCAGTTACTCTTCAGGGCGGAATTCACCCCTCCACTTT	CASSYSSGRNSPLHF
TRBV9	.	18	few	TRBJ2-7	TGTGCCAGCAGCCTCCCGCATTCTAACAGGTCGACGTTCTACGAGCAGTACTTC	CASSLPHSNRSTFYEQYF
TRBV28	.	12	many	TRBJ1-5	TGTGCCAGCAGTTTATGGGGACAGCCCCAGCATTTT	CASSLWGQPQHF
TRBV6-2/TRBV6-3	TRBD1	15	once	TRBJ1-1	TGTGCCAGCAGTTACGCCCCGGGACAGTTTTTCGAAGCTTTCTTT	CASSYAPGQFFEAFF
TRBV2	TRBD1	15	many	TRBJ1-2	TGTGCCAGCAGATCCTCCCGGACAGGGGGGTATGGCTACACCTTC	CASRSSRTGGYGYTF
TRBV5-1	.	13	many	TRBJ1-5	TGTGCCAGCAGTTTAGACGGAAATCAGCCCCAGCATTTT	CASSLDGNQPQHF
TRBV28	.	13	many	TRBJ1-2	TGTGCCAGCAGTTCTACAGGGAACTGGGGCTACACCTTC	CASSSTGNWGYTF
TRBV4-3	TRBD1	14	few	TRBJ2-7	TGCGCCAGCAGCCAAGAGGGGACAGGGACCGAGCAGTACTTC	CASSQEGTGTEQYF
TRBV30	.	12	.	TRBJ1-2	TGTGCCTGGACCGCAGTTTCCTATGGCTACACCTTC	CAWTAVSYGYTF
TRBV27	.	13	.	TRBJ2-5	TGTGCCAGCAGTCCTGGACAGAGGGAGACCCAGTACTTC	CASSPGQRETQYF